A single sample is the source of the 11 T cell receptor beta chains below, sequenced in a study of blood T cell repertoires in COVID-19 (dated by TCRdb to 2018 to 2021). The receptor library was made with the immunoSEQ multiplex PCR assay. TCRdb's version of the immuneACCESS table is confined to in-frame rearrangements and falls short of the full clone set. An unresolved V gene accounts for under half of the shortfall where checked; the remainder is of unknown origin. This sample is represented by approximately 210,000 clones; roughly 87% of them were singletons. Roughly 7.2% of the sample is in the top ten clones. Sequenced sample: PBMCs or T cells enriched from blood (not recorded which). These TCRs come from a man aged 25 to 45 in a cohort exposed to, infected with or recovered from COVID-19 (not recorded which).

With regard to this clone: This sample also contains other DNA sequences that code for the same CDR3. This chain uses TRBV7-9 with TRBJ1-4; 9 bases align to TRBD1. Losses at the gene ends were 5 bases for V and 8 bases for J; bases not matched to a gene: 6. This CDR3 comprises 14 residues. Germline V gives CDR1 SEHNR, CDR2 FQNEAQ (reference sequence). The CDR3 sequence: CASSPGQGSEKLFF. The CDR3 DNA sequence: TGTGCCAGCAGCCCCGGACAGGGGTCCGAAAAACTGTTTTTT.

This chain connects TRBV6-6 to TRBJ1-5; possibly TRBD1 for D (6 bases). This CDR3 is 15 amino acids long. Germline values: CDR1 MNHNY, CDR2 SVGAGI (reference sequence). V was pared by 1 base and J by 0 bases, with 7 bases between. The CDR3 DNA is TGTGCCAGCAGTTACTTGGACAGTAGCAATCAGCCCCAGCATTTT. This sequence encodes CASSYLDSSNQPQHF.

V is TRBV12-3 or TRBV12-4 and J is TRBJ2-7, with D possibly matching TRBD2 (5 bases). Trimming left V 6 bases short and J 6 bases short, with 12 bases between. CDR3 length: 12 amino acids. In DNA, the CDR3 is TGTGCCAGCAGCCGGACTGTCGTCGAGCAGTACTTC. As protein: CASSRTVVEQYF.

In this sample, this clone turned up a few times. This chain uses TRBV11-2 with TRBJ1-1; 11 nucleotides match TRBD1. The CDR3 has 15 residues. Germline values: CDR1 SGHAT, CDR2 FQNNGV. V lost 3 bases and J lost 4; bases outside the gene matches: 4. DNA for the CDR3: TGTGCCAGCAGCTTCATTGGGACAGGGGGCACTGAAGCTTTCTTT. The encoded protein is CASSFIGTGGTEAFF.

The J gene is TRBJ1-1, the V gene TRBV9; 7 nucleotides line up with TRBD1. This CDR3 spans 15 amino acids. V trimming: 3 bases; J trimming: 0 bases; junction bases outside the gene matches: 5. Looked up from germline, CDR1 is SGDLS and CDR2 is YYNGEE. This CDR3 reads CASSDRQGMNTEAFF. The CDR3 DNA reads as TGTGCCAGCAGCGATCGACAGGGAATGAACACTGAAGCTTTCTTT.

This chain connects TRBV5-4 to TRBJ2-1, with 11 bases lining up with TRBD2. The V gene end was trimmed by 5 bases and the J gene end by 3 bases; junction bases not matched to a gene: 4. Germline assignment: CDR1 SGHNT and CDR2 YYREEE (reference sequence). The length of the CDR3 is 15 residues. The CDR3 reads CASRQTSGNYNEQFF. As DNA, the CDR3 is TGTGCCAGCAGACAGACTAGCGGGAACTACAATGAGCAGTTCTTC.

The chain is built from TRBV5-4 and TRBJ2-7, with D possibly being TRBD1 (6 bases). V was pared by 3 bases and J by 3 bases, with 13 bases between. Germline CDR1 and CDR2: SGHNT and YYREEE (reference sequence). The CDR3 is made up of 14 amino acids. This chain's CDR3 is CASSSRGLNYEQYF. DNA of the CDR3: TGTGCCAGCAGCTCCAGGGGTTTAAACTACGAGCAGTACTTC.

The chain employs TRBV28 and TRBJ1-3; no definite D call. Trimming removed 2 bases from V and 5 bases from J, with 7 bases in between. Germline V gene sequence: CDR1 MDHEN, CDR2 SYDVKM. There are 13 residues in the CDR3. The CDR3 sequence is CASSLGGRNTIYF. The CDR3 DNA is TGTGCCAGCAGTTTAGGCGGGAGAAACACCATATATTTT.

The chain couples TRBV19 to TRBJ2-1, with a tentative D call TRBD2 (6 bases). V shed 5 bases and J shed 7 bases, with 18 bases lying between them. Germline CDR1 is LNHDA and CDR2 is SQIVND (reference sequence). The CDR3 loop spans 15 amino acids. The CDR3 protein is CASSPGLPWGNEQFF. CDR3 bases: TGTGCCAGTAGTCCGGGACTCCCCTGGGGGAATGAGCAGTTCTTC.

The V gene is TRBV6-5, the J gene TRBJ2-4, with D perhaps TRBD2 (6 bases). The V and J ends lost 2 bases and 7 bases respectively, with 15 bases between them. This CDR3 is 15 amino acids long. Germline CDR1 MNHEY, CDR2 SVGAGI. The CDR3 loop is CASSYEASAGNIQYF. In DNA, the CDR3 is TGTGCCAGCAGTTACGAGGCCTCGGCGGGGAACATTCAGTACTTC.

This chain uses TRBV24-1 with TRBJ2-1, with TRBD2 matching 9 bases. The CDR3 consists of 17 residues. The ends lost 1 base at V and 4 bases at J; junction bases unmatched: 7. CDR1 is KGHDR and CDR2 is SFDVKD in the germline V gene. The CDR3 region is CATSDLRASGTYNEQFF. The CDR3, as DNA: TGTGCCACCAGTGATTTACGGGCTAGCGGGACGTACAATGAGCAGTTCTTC.